This T cell receptor beta chain originates from a study of shared clonotypes between healthy human individuals. V gave up 0 bases and J gave up 2 bases; unmatched junction bases: 3. The CDR3 is 14 residues long. Germline V gene lookup returns CDR1 GTSNPN and CDR2 SVGIG (reference sequence). Study-wide results and limits: Naive CD4 clonotypes were shared across a handful of donors at 4.5% to 6.5%. Sequencing of the sorted subsets was shown by rarefaction to be incomplete despite large depth.

The repertoire was sequenced with immunoSEQ multiplex PCR; TCRdb's copy has only in-frame clones and lacks some. The sample has some 380,000 clones, roughly 96% seen once. As regards this clone: Antigen unknown.

What was sequenced was memory CD8+ T cells sorted from blood. Subset noted: CD45RO+ cells pooled with CCR7-negative TemRA cells. The receptor's source is a man aged 30-40 years in good health. V usage is TRBV30 and J usage is TRBJ2-7; 8 bases map to TRBD1. CDR3 in DNA: TGTGCCTGGAGTGTATCAGGGGGCACCTACGAGCAGTACTTC. Its protein is CAWSVSGGTYEQYF.